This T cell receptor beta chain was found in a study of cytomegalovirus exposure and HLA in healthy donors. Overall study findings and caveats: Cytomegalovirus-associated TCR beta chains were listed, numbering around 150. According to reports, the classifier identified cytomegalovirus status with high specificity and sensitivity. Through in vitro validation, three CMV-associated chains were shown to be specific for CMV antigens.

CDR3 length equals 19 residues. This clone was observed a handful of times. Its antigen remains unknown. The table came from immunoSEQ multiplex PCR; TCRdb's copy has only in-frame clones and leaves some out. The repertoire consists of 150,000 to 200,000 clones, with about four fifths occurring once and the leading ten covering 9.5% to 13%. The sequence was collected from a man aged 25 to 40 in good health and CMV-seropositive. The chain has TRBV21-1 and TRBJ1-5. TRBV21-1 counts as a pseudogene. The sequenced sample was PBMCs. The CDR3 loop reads CASSKARRRGTEGNQPQHF. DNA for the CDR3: TGTGCCAGCAGCAAAGCCCGTCGCCGGGGGACCGAGGGCAATCAGCCCCAGCATTTT.